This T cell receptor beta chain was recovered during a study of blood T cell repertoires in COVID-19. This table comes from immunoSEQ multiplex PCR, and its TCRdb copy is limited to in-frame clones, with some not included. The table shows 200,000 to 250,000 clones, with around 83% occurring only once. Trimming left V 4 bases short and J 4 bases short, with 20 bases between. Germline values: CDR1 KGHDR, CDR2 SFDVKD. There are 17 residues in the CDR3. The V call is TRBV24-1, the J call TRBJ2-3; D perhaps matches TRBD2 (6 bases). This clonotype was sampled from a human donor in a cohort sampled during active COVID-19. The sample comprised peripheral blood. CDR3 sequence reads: CATSDLGSGGDSDTQYF. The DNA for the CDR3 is TGTGCCACCAGTGACCTTGGGTCTGGCGGGGATTCAGATACGCAGTATTTT.